This is a list of T cell receptor beta chains from one sample in a study of cytotoxic CD8 clonotypes in ibrutinib-treated CLL. Libraries were prepared by immunoSEQ multiplex PCR; TCRdb keeps only in-frame clonotypes and omits some of them. The table records roughly 180,000 clones, about 72% of them present only once. Sequencing used PBMCs, obtained after 24 months of ibrutinib treatment. These TCRs come from a human donor with chronic lymphocytic leukemia. The CDR3 runs from the conserved cysteine through the conserved F or W. Each record gives: V gene, J gene, D gene, clone size, CDR3 protein, CDR3 DNA. The D gene is left open where the match is weak. Expanded clones get a size class; other rows say once, few or many, or leave the size out.

v_call: TRBV5-4
j_call: TRBJ2-2
d_call: .
clone_size: .
cdr3_aa: CASSPPKGGPNTGELFF
cdr3_nt: TGTGCCAGCAGCCCCCCGAAAGGAGGTCCGAACACCGGGGAGCTGTTTTTT

v_call: TRBV6-5
j_call: TRBJ1-1
d_call: .
clone_size: .
cdr3_aa: CASTPTGLGTEAFF
cdr3_nt: TGTGCCAGCACCCCTACCGGCTTGGGCACTGAAGCTTTCTTT

v_call: TRBV28
j_call: TRBJ1-1
d_call: .
clone_size: .
cdr3_aa: CASRLSRAGTEAFF
cdr3_nt: TGTGCCAGCAGGCTCAGCCGGGCGGGGACTGAAGCTTTCTTT

v_call: TRBV29-1
j_call: TRBJ1-2
d_call: TRBD1
clone_size: .
cdr3_aa: CSVGPGGTDLIDNYGYTF
cdr3_nt: TGCAGCGTCGGGCCCGGTGGGACAGACCTCATTGATAACTATGGCTACACCTTC

v_call: TRBV4-3
j_call: TRBJ2-1
d_call: .
clone_size: .
cdr3_aa: CASSQKPPGSSYNEQFF
cdr3_nt: TGCGCCAGCAGCCAAAAGCCTCCGGGATCCTCTTACAATGAGCAGTTCTTC

v_call: TRBV29-1
j_call: TRBJ2-5
d_call: .
clone_size: .
cdr3_aa: CSVEGLPDLQETQYF
cdr3_nt: TGCAGCGTTGAAGGCTTGCCGGATCTCCAAGAGACCCAGTACTTC

v_call: TRBV28
j_call: TRBJ2-7
d_call: TRBD1
clone_size: .
cdr3_aa: CASSARDREYEQYF
cdr3_nt: TGTGCCAGCAGTGCCCGGGACAGGGAATACGAGCAGTACTTC

v_call: TRBV7-8
j_call: TRBJ2-2
d_call: .
clone_size: .
cdr3_aa: CASSFTQGYTGELFF
cdr3_nt: TGTGCCAGCAGCTTTACCCAGGGCTACACCGGGGAGCTGTTTTTT

v_call: TRBV6-6
j_call: TRBJ2-7
d_call: .
clone_size: .
cdr3_aa: CASSYRGRYSYEQYF
cdr3_nt: TGTGCCAGCAGTTACAGGGGCCGGTACTCCTACGAGCAGTACTTC

v_call: TRBV6-1
j_call: TRBJ1-2
d_call: .
clone_size: .
cdr3_aa: CASPKNSLEGGYTF
cdr3_nt: TGTGCCAGTCCGAAAAACTCCCTTGAAGGTGGCTACACCTTC

v_call: TRBV5-1
j_call: TRBJ2-1
d_call: .
clone_size: .
cdr3_aa: CASSSIGSGNEQFF
cdr3_nt: TGCGCCAGCAGCTCTATCGGGAGCGGGAATGAGCAGTTCTTC

v_call: TRBV7-9
j_call: TRBJ2-7
d_call: TRBD2
clone_size: .
cdr3_aa: CASKKAGANEQYF
cdr3_nt: TGTGCCAGCAAAAAGGCGGGAGCTAACGAGCAGTACTTC

v_call: TRBV27
j_call: TRBJ2-7
d_call: TRBD2
clone_size: .
cdr3_aa: CASSSGLAGVGEQYF
cdr3_nt: TGTGCCAGCAGTTCAGGACTAGCGGGAGTGGGCGAGCAGTACTTC

v_call: TRBV27
j_call: TRBJ2-7
d_call: TRBD2
clone_size: .
cdr3_aa: CASRTGLAVYEQYF
cdr3_nt: TGTGCCAGCAGAACGGGACTAGCGGTTTACGAGCAGTACTTC

v_call: TRBV7-9
j_call: TRBJ2-2
d_call: .
clone_size: few
cdr3_aa: CASSLAEAGELFF
cdr3_nt: TGTGCCAGCAGCTTAGCGGAAGCCGGGGAGCTGTTTTTT

v_call: TRBV18
j_call: TRBJ2-3
d_call: .
clone_size: .
cdr3_aa: CASSLGGGGTQYF
cdr3_nt: TGTGCCAGCTCACTCGGAGGAGGAGGAACGCAGTATTTT

v_call: TRBV7-8
j_call: TRBJ2-6
d_call: .
clone_size: .
cdr3_aa: CASSLVRSSGANVLTF
cdr3_nt: TGTGCCAGCAGCTTAGTTAGAAGCTCTGGGGCCAACGTCCTGACTTTC

v_call: TRBV29-1
j_call: TRBJ2-3
d_call: .
clone_size: .
cdr3_aa: CSVFSGSSPDTQYF
cdr3_nt: TGCAGCGTTTTCTCCGGGAGTTCCCCAGATACGCAGTATTTT

v_call: TRBV11-2
j_call: TRBJ2-7
d_call: TRBD2
clone_size: .
cdr3_aa: CASTRLAGALEQYF
cdr3_nt: TGTGCCAGCACCCGACTAGCGGGAGCTCTCGAGCAGTACTTC

v_call: TRBV7-2
j_call: TRBJ1-5
d_call: .
clone_size: .
cdr3_aa: CASSLQVSNQPQHF
cdr3_nt: TGTGCCAGCAGCTTACAGGTTAGCAATCAGCCCCAGCATTTT

v_call: TRBV11-1
j_call: TRBJ2-7
d_call: TRBD1
clone_size: .
cdr3_aa: CASSLDRGSYEQYF
cdr3_nt: TGTGCCAGCAGCCTGGACAGGGGTTCTTACGAGCAGTACTTC

v_call: TRBV18
j_call: TRBJ1-1
d_call: TRBD1
clone_size: few
cdr3_aa: CASSPQGVYTEAFF
cdr3_nt: TGTGCCAGCTCACCTCAGGGGGTGTACACTGAAGCTTTCTTT